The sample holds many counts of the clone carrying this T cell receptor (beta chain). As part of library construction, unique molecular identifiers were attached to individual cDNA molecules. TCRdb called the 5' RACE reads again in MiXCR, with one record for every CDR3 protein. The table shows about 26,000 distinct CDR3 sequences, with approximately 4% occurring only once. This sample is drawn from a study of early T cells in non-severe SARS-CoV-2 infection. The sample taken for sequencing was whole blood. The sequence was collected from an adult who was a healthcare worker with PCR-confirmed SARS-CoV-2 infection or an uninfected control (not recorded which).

The CDR3 DNA is TGTGCCAGCAGTGAGGACAGTTTGACCGGGGAGCTGTTTTTT. It translates to CASSEDSLTGELFF. The chain uses TRBV2 and TRBJ2-2, with a weak D call TRBD1 (6 bases). Germline V gene lookup returns CDR1 SNHLY and CDR2 FYNNEI. CDR3 length equals 14 residues. V lost 3 bases and J 5 bases, leaving 10 bases between the germline ends.